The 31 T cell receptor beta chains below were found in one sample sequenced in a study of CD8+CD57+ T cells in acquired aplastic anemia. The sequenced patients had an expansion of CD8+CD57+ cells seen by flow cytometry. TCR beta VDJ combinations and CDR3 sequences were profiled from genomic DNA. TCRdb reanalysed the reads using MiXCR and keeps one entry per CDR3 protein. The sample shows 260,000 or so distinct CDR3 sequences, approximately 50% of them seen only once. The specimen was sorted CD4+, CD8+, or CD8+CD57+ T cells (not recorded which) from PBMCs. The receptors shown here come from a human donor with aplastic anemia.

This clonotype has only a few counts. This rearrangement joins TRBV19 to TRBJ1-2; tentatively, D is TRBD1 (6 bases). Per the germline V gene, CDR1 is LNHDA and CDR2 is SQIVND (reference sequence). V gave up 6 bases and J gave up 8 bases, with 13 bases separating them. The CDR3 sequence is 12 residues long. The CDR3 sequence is CASSNDRFGYTF. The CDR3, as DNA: TGTGCCAGTAGCAACGACAGGTTCGGCTACACCTTC. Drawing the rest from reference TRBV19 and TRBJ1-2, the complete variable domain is DGGITQSPKYLFRKEGQNVTLSCEQNLNHDAMYWYRQDPGQGLRLIYYSQIVNDFQKGDIAEGYSVSREKKESFPLTVTSAQKNPTAFYLCASSNDRFGYTFGSGTRLTVV.

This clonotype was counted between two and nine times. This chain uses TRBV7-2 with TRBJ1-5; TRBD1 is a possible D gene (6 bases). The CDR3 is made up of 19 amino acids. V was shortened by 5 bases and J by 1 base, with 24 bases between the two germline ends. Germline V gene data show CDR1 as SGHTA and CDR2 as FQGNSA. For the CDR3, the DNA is TGTGCCAGCAGCCAAGATAGTTCGGGGGGCGAGATGAGCAATCAGCCCCAGCATTTT. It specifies CASSQDSSGGEMSNQPQHF.

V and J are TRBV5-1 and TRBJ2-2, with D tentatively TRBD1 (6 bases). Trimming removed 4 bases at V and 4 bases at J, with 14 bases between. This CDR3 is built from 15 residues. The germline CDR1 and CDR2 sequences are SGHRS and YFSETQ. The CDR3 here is CASSPQGMGTGELFF. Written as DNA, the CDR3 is TGCGCCAGCAGCCCTCAGGGGATGGGCACCGGGGAGCTGTTTTTT.

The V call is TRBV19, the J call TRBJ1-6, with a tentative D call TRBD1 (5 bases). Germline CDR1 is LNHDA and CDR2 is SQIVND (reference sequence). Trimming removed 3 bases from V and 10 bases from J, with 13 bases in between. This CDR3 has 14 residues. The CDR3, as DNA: TGTGCCAGTAGTATTGATGGGGGAGGCTCACCCCTCCACTTT. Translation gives CASSIDGGGSPLHF.

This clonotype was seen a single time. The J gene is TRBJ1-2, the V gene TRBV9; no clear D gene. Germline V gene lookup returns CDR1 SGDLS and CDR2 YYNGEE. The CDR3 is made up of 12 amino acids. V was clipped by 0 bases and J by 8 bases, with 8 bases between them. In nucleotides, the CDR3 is TGTGCCAGCAGCGTAGGGCTTGGGGGCTACACCTTC. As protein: CASSVGLGGYTF.

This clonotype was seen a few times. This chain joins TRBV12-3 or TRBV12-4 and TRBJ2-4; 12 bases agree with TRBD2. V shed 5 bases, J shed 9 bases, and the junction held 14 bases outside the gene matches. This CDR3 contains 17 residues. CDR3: CASSRNRRLAGAVIQYF. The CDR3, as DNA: TGTGCCAGCAGTCGGAACCGAAGACTAGCGGGGGCAGTCATTCAGTACTTC.

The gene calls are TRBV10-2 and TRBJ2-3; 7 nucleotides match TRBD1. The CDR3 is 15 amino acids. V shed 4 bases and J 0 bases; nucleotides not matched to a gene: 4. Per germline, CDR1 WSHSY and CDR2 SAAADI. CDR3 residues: CASSAQTGSTDTQYF. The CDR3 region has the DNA TGCGCCAGCAGTGCACAGACAGGGAGCACAGATACGCAGTATTTT.

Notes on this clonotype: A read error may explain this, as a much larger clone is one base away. In DNA, the CDR3 is TGTGCCAGCAGATACGGGGGCAGGAAAGGGATAATTAACACTGAAGCTTTCTTT. Translated: CASRYGGRKGIINTEAFF. V is TRBV5-6 and J is TRBJ1-1; D perhaps matches TRBD1 (6 bases). With 5 bases removed from V and 2 bases from J, the gap between germline ends came to 25 bases. This CDR3 is built from 18 residues. Germline assignment: CDR1 SGHDT and CDR2 YYEEEE.

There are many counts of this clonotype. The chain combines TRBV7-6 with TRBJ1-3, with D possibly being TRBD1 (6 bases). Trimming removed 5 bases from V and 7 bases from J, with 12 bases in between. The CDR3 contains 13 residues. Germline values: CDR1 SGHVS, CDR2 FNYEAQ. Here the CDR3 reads CASSRDNTNTIYF. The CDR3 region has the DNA TGTGCCAGCAGCCGGGACAACACCAACACCATATATTTT.

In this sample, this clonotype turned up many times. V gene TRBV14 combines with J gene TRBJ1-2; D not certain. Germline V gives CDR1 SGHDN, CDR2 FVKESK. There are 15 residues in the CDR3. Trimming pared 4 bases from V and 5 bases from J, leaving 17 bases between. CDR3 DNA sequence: TGTGCCAGCAGCCTTAATCCGGGAGCCGGGTATGGCTACACCTTC. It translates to CASSLNPGAGYGYTF.

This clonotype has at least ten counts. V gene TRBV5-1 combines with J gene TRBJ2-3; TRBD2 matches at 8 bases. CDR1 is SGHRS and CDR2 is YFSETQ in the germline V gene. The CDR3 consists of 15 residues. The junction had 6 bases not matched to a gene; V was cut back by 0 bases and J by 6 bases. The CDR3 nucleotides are TGCGCCAGCAGCTTGGCGGGACTAGTAACGGATACGCAGTATTTT. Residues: CASSLAGLVTDTQYF.

CDR3: CASSFRLAGDRYKQFF. The CDR3 DNA follows: TGTGCCAGCAGCTTTAGGCTAGCGGGAGATAGATATAAGCAGTTCTTC. The chain has TRBV7-8 and TRBJ2-1; 10 nucleotides align to TRBD2. CDR3 length equals 16 residues. Germline V gene sequence: CDR1 SGHVS, CDR2 FQNEAQ. V lost 3 bases, J lost 11 bases, and 13 bases stayed unmatched.

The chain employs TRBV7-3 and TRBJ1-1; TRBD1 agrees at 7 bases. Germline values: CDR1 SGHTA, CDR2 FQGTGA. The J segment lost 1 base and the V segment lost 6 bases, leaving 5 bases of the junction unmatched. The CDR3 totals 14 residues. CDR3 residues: CASSPTGENTEAFF. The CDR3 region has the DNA TGTGCCAGCAGTCCTACAGGGGAGAACACTGAAGCTTTCTTT.

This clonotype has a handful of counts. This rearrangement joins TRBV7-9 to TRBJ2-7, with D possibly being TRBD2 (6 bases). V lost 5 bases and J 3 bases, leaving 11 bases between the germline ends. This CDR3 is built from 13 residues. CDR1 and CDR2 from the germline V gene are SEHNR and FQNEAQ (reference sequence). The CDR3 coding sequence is TGTGCCAGCAGCATGGGACTCTTCTACGAGCAGTACTTC. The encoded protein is CASSMGLFYEQYF.

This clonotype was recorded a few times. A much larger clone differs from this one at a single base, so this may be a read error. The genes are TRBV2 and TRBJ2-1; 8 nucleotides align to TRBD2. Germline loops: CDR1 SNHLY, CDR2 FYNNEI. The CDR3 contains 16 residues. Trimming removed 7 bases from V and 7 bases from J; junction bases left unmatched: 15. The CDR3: CASIPAAGGGFNEQFF. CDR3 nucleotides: TGTGCCAGCATCCCAGCCGCGGGGGGCGGTTTTAATGAGCAGTTCTTC. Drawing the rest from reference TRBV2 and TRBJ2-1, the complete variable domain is EPEVTQTPSHQVTQMGQEVILRCVPISNHLYFYWYRQILGQKVEFLVSFYNNEISEKSEIFDDQFSVERPDGSNFTLKIRSTKLEDSAMYFCASIPAAGGGFNEQFFGPGTRLTVL.

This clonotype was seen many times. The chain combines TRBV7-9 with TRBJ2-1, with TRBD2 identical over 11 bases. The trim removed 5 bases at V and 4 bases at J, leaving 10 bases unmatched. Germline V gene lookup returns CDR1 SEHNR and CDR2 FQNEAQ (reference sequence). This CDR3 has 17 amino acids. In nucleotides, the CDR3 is TGTGCCAGCAGCGACCCCGCGAGACTAGCGGGGTACAATGAGCAGTTCTTC. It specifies CASSDPARLAGYNEQFF.

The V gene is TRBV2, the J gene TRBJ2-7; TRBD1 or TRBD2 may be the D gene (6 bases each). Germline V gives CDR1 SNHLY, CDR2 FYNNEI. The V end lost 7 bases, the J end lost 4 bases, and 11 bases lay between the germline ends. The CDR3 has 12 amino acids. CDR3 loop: CASTGGGYEQYF. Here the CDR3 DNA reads TGTGCCAGCACCGGAGGGGGGTACGAGCAGTACTTC.

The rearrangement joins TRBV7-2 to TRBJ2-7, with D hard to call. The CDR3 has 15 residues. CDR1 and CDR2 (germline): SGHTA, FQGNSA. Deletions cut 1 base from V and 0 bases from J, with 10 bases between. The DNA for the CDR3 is TGTGCCAGCAGCTTAGGAATTGGCAGCTCCTACGAGCAGTACTTC. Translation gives CASSLGIGSSYEQYF.

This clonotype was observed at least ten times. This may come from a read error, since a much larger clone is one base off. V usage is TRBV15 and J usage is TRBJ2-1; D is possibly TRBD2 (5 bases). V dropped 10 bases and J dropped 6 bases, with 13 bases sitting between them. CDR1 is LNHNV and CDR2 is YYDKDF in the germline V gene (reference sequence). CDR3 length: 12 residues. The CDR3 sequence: CAIPPDSNEQFF. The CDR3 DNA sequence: TGTGCCATCCCTCCGGACTCCAATGAGCAGTTCTTC.

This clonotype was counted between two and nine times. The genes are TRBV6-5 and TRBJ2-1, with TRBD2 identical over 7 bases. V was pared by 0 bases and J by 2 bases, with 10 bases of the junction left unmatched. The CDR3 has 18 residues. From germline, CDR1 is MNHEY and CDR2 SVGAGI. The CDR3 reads CASSYSIPKRGAYNEQFF. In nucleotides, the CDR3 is TGTGCCAGCAGTTACTCGATACCCAAGCGGGGCGCCTACAATGAGCAGTTCTTC.

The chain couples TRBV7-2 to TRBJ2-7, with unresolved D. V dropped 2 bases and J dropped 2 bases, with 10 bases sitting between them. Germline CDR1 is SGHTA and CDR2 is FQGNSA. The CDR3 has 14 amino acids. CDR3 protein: CASSLTSGAYEQYF. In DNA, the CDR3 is TGTGCCAGCAGCTTAACGTCAGGTGCCTACGAGCAGTACTTC. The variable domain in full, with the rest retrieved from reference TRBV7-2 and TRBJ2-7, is GAGVSQSPSNKVTEKGKDVELRCDPISGHTALYWYRQSLGQGLEFLIYFQGNSAPDKSGLPSDRFSAERTGGSVSTLTIQRTQQEDSAVYLCASSLTSGAYEQYFGPGTRLTVT.

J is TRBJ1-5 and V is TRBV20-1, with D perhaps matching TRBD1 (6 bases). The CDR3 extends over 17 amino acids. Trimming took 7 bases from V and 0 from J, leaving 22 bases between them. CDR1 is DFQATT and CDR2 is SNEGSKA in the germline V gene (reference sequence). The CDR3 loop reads CSVRTARGAYSNQPQHF. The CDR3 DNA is TGCAGTGTTAGGACAGCCAGGGGAGCTTATAGCAATCAGCCCCAGCATTTT.

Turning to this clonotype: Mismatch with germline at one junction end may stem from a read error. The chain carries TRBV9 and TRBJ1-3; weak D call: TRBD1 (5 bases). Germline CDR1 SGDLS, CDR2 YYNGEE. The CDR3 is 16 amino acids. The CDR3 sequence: CVSSVVGGGSGNTIYF. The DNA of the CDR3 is TGTGTCAGCAGCGTAGTGGGTGGGGGCTCTGGAAACACCATATATTTT.

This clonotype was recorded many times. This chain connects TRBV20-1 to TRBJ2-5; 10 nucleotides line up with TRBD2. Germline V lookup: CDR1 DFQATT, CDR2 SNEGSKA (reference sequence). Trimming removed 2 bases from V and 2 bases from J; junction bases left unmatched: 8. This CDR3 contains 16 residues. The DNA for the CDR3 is TGCAGTGCTAGACGTTTAACTAGCGGGGATCAAGAGACCCAGTACTTC. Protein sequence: CSARRLTSGDQETQYF.

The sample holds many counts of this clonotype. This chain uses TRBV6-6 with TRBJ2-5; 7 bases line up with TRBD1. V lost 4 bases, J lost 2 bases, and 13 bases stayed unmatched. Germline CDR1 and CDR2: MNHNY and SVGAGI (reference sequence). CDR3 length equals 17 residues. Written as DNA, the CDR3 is TGTGCCAGCAGTTCTTCTTCGTGGGACAGAACGCAAGAGACCCAGTACTTC. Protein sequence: CASSSSSWDRTQETQYF.

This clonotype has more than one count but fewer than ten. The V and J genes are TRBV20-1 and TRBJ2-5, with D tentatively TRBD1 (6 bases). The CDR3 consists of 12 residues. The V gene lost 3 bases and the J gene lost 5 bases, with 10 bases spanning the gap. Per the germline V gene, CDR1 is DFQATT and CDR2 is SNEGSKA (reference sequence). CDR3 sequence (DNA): TGCAGTGCTAGGGCAGGGGTCGAGACCCAGTACTTC. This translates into CSARAGVETQYF.

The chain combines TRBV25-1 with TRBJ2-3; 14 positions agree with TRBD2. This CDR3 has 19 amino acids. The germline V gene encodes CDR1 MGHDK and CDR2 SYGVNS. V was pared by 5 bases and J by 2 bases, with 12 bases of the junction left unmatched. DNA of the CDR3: TGTGCCAGCAGTTACAGAAAGTGGACTAGCGGGGGGCCCACAGATACGCAGTATTTT. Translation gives CASSYRKWTSGGPTDTQYF.

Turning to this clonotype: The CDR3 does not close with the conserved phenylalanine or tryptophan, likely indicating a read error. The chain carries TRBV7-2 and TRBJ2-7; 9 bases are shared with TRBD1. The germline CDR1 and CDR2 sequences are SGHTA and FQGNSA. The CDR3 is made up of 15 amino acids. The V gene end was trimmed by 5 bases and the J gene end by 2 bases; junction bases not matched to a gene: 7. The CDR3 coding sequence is TGTGCCAGCAGCCCCGGACAGGGGCGGCCCTACGAGCAGTACTCC. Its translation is CASSPGQGRPYEQYS.

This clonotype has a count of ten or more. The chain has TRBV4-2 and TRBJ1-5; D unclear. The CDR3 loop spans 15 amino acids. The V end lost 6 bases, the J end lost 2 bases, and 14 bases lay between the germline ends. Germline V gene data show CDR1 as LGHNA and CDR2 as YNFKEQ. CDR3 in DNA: TGTGCCAGCAGATGGGCGGAGTACGGCAATCAGCCCCAGCATTTT. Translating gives CASRWAEYGNQPQHF.

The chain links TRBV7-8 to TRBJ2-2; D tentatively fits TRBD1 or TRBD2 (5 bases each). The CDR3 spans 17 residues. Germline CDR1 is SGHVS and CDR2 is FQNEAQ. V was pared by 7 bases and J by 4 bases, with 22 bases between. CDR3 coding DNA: TGTGCCAGCATCCATACAGCCAGGGCAGGGAGCACCGGGGAGCTGTTTTTT. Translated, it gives CASIHTARAGSTGELFF.

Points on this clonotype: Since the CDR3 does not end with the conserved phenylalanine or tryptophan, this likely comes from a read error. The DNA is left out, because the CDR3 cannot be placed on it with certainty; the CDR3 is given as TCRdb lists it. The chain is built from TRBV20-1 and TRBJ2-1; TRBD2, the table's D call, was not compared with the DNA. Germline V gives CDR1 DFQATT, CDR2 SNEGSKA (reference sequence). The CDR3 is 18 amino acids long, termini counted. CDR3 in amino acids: CSAGNFSSVAGSSYNEQL.